The clone carrying this T cell receptor (beta chain) was counted a few times. Its cognate antigen is unknown. The data were taken from a study of cytomegalovirus exposure and HLA in healthy donors. Regarding the study as a whole: An analysis done earlier found most TCR beta V segments productive about 90% or about 30% of the time.

CDR1 is SGHTA and CDR2 is FQGNSA in the germline V gene. Trimming cost V 7 bases and J 5 bases, with 13 bases left between them. The CDR3 runs to 13 residues. With 60 Vbeta and 13 Jbeta primers, the PCR was carried out. As processed by the authors: An analysis performed later counted about 80 million unique TCR beta chains (approximately 11 million of them shared). Clones were sequenced by immunoSEQ multiplex PCR, and TCRdb holds only the in-frame ones, with some missing. Clonal size and the V and J genes are those of that table, whereas D and trimming came from the DNA. In the table there are 250,000 to 350,000 clones, more than 80% of which are singletons.

V and J are TRBV7-2 and TRBJ2-3, with a possible D match to TRBD1 (5 bases). The TCR originated in a man in his forties in good health and CMV-seropositive. The source material was PBMCs. CDR3 DNA: TGTGCCAGCAAGGGGTGGAGTAGAGATACGCAGTATTTT. It yields the protein CASKGWSRDTQYF.